Listed here are 5 T cell receptor beta chains from one sample, sequenced in a study of blood T cells in healthy people across ages. Next came a second PCR, run for about 7 to 11 cycles, which used a sample-barcoded 5' primer along with a J-beta primer mix. TCRdb reprocessed the 5' RACE reads via MiXCR and lists one record per CDR3 protein. The repertoire includes hundreds of thousands of distinct CDR3 sequences, 32% of them detected once, and approximately 15% sits in the top ten. The specimen was blood. These receptors originate from a woman of 80 years or more in good health.

The DNA of the CDR3 is TGTGCCAGCGGCCCCCGACAGGGGTCCTACAATGAGCAGTTCTTC. Its translation is CASGPRQGSYNEQFF. The chain joins TRBV6-6 to TRBJ2-1; TRBD1 matches 8 bases. J gave up 1 base and V 8 bases, and 7 bases lay outside the gene matches. This CDR3 has 15 residues. Per germline, CDR1 MNHNY and CDR2 SVGAGI (reference sequence).

This clonotype was counted only a few times. The chain joins TRBV19 to TRBJ2-1; TRBD2 aligns across 8 bases. The CDR3 length is 18 residues. CDR1 LNHDA and CDR2 SQIVND come from the germline V gene (reference sequence). The J segment lost 1 base and the V segment lost 3 bases, leaving 11 bases of the junction unmatched. CDR3 protein: CASSIFLSGGPSYNEQFF. As DNA, the CDR3 is TGTGCCAGTAGTATTTTCTTAAGCGGGGGACCGTCCTACAATGAGCAGTTCTTC.

This clonotype has ten or more counts. The chain combines TRBV4-1 with TRBJ2-4, with D perhaps matching TRBD1 (5 bases). With 1 base removed from V and 5 bases from J, the gap between germline ends came to 9 bases. Germline CDR1 is MGHRA and CDR2 is YSYEKL. The CDR3 has 14 amino acids. The DNA of the CDR3 is TGCGCCAGCAGCCAAGGGGGCTGGGAAAACATTCAGTACTTC. Encoded protein: CASSQGGWENIQYF.

This clonotype was seen ten or more times. The chain combines TRBV18 with TRBJ1-2; weak D call: TRBD1 (5 bases). The V end was cut by 2 bases, the J end by 4 bases, with 11 bases between. There are 14 residues in the CDR3. Looked up from germline, CDR1 is KGHSH and CDR2 is LQKENI. In DNA, the CDR3 is TGTGCCAGCTCACCAGACAGCGCCCGCTATGGCTACACCTTC. Translation gives CASSPDSARYGYTF.

The chain is built from TRBV6-6 and TRBJ1-5; D unclear. The CDR3 is made up of 15 amino acids. CDR1 is MNHNY, CDR2 SVGAGI, per germline (reference sequence). Trimming stripped 2 bases from V and 1 base from J, with 9 bases between. CDR3 nucleotide sequence: TGTGCCAGCAGTTACGCCGGGTGGAGCAATCAGCCCCAGCATTTT. It translates to CASSYAGWSNQPQHF.